Presented here are 20 T cell receptor beta chains from one specimen sequenced in a study of control samples from healthy donors and cancer patients. Generated by immunoSEQ multiplex PCR, the TCRdb table keeps only in-frame clones and is missing some. The sample has 100,000 to 150,000 clones, approximately 90% seen once. Sample: blood. These receptors were collected from a man aged 18 to 29 in good health.

The chain links TRBV24-1 to TRBJ2-1, with 7 bases lining up with TRBD2. V trimming: 3 bases; J trimming: 1 base; junction bases outside the gene matches: 5. There are 16 residues in the CDR3. The germline V gene encodes CDR1 KGHDR and CDR2 SFDVKD. The CDR3 coding sequence is TGTGCCACCAGTGATACCCAGGGAGGGTCCTACAATGAGCAGTTCTTC. This translates into CATSDTQGGSYNEQFF.

Here the CDR3 reads CASSLVGGGYGYTF. As DNA, the CDR3 is TGTGCCAGCAGCTTAGTCGGGGGCGGGTATGGCTACACCTTC. This rearrangement joins TRBV7-2 to TRBJ1-2; D perhaps matches TRBD1 (6 bases). CDR3 size: 14 residues. V lost 1 base and J lost 5, with 11 bases in between. Germline values: CDR1 SGHTA, CDR2 FQGNSA. Looking up the rest from reference TRBV7-2 and TRBJ1-2 gives the full variable domain: GAGVSQSPSNKVTEKGKDVELRCDPISGHTALYWYRQSLGQGLEFLIYFQGNSAPDKSGLPSDRFSAERTGGSVSTLTIQRTQQEDSAVYLCASSLVGGGYGYTFGSGTRLTVV.

The rearrangement joins TRBV6-6 to TRBJ1-3; 7 bases align to TRBD1. There are 16 residues in the CDR3. Germline values: CDR1 MNHNY, CDR2 SVGAGI (reference sequence). The J segment lost 8 bases and the V segment lost 2 bases, leaving 12 bases of the junction unmatched. This CDR3 is CASSYPLGGQPDTIYF. DNA for the CDR3: TGTGCCAGCAGTTACCCACTCGGGGGACAGCCGGACACCATATATTTT.

This chain joins TRBV27 and TRBJ1-1; 7 positions agree with TRBD1. There are 13 residues in the CDR3. Germline loops: CDR1 MNHEY, CDR2 SMNVEV (reference sequence). With V trimmed by 6 bases and J by 4 bases, 5 bases remained unmatched. CDR3 region: CASRGTGATEAFF. CDR3 bases: TGTGCCAGCAGGGGAACAGGGGCCACTGAAGCTTTCTTT.

V is TRBV29-1 and J is TRBJ1-2, with TRBD1 as a possible D gene (5 bases). The length of the CDR3 is 12 residues. Trimming removed 3 bases at V and 8 bases at J, with 13 bases between. Germline V CDR1 and CDR2: SQVTM, ANQGSEA. CDR3: CSVEGTVSGYTF. Written as DNA, the CDR3 is TGCAGCGTTGAGGGGACTGTCTCGGGCTACACCTTC.

The chain joins TRBV5-1 to TRBJ1-4; 7 positions agree with TRBD1. CDR3 length: 14 residues. V lost 4 bases, J lost 5 bases, and 5 bases stayed unmatched. The germline CDR1 and CDR2 sequences are SGHRS and YFSETQ. Written as DNA, the CDR3 is TGCGCCAGCAGCGAGGGACAGTGGAATGAAAAACTGTTTTTT. Its translation is CASSEGQWNEKLFF.

J is TRBJ2-5 and V is TRBV19; weak D call: TRBD2 (6 bases). From germline, CDR1 is LNHDA and CDR2 SQIVND (reference sequence). This CDR3 is 13 amino acids long. Trimming removed 7 bases from V and 2 bases from J, with 11 bases in between. The CDR3 reads CASTPGRQETQYF. CDR3 sequence (DNA): TGTGCCAGTACCCCGGGGAGGCAAGAGACCCAGTACTTC.

This clone was found once. The chain joins TRBV11-3 to TRBJ2-3, with 11 bases aligning to TRBD1. Per germline, CDR1 SGHNT and CDR2 YENEEA. This CDR3 is 15 amino acids long. V was pared by 5 bases and J by 4 bases, with 5 bases of the junction left unmatched. CDR3 residues: CASSRGQGASDTQYF. Here the CDR3 DNA reads TGTGCCAGCAGCAGAGGACAGGGGGCATCAGATACGCAGTATTTT.

This rearrangement joins TRBV19 to TRBJ2-5, with D unresolved. Trimming removed 3 bases from V and 1 base from J, with 12 bases in between. This CDR3 has 15 residues. CDR1 is LNHDA and CDR2 is SQIVND in the germline V gene (reference sequence). CDR3 sequence: CASSIKDLIQETQYF. CDR3 DNA sequence: TGTGCCAGTAGTATTAAGGACCTTATCCAAGAGACCCAGTACTTC.

The chain employs TRBV7-2 and TRBJ2-7, with no clear D. Germline assignment: CDR1 SGHTA and CDR2 FQGNSA. Trimming shortened V by 5 bases and J by 0 bases, and 14 bases separated the two germline ends. The CDR3 has 15 residues. The chain's CDR3 is CASSPRQLNSYEQYF. In DNA form, the CDR3 reads TGTGCCAGCAGCCCCCGGCAGCTCAACTCCTACGAGCAGTACTTC.

The chain joins TRBV12-5 to TRBJ2-5; D may be TRBD1 (7 bases). Germline CDR1 LGHNT, CDR2 FRNRAP. Trimming pared 0 bases from V and 7 bases from J, leaving 24 bases between. This CDR3 comprises 18 residues. The CDR3 reads CASGLVPLGGQPRVTQYF. The CDR3, as DNA: TGTGCTAGTGGTTTGGTCCCCCTCGGGGGACAGCCACGGGTGACCCAGTACTTC.

The V gene is TRBV12-5, the J gene TRBJ2-2, with TRBD2 matching 7 bases. From germline, CDR1 is LGHNT and CDR2 FRNRAP. The V gene end was trimmed by 0 bases and the J gene end by 4 bases; junction bases not matched to a gene: 8. The CDR3 is 17 amino acids. CDR3 sequence: CASGLVAGGSSTGELFF. The DNA of the CDR3 is TGTGCTAGTGGTTTGGTAGCCGGGGGGAGTAGCACCGGGGAGCTGTTTTTT.

V is TRBV19 and J is TRBJ2-3; D not resolved. Germline V gene sequence: CDR1 LNHDA, CDR2 SQIVND (reference sequence). The CDR3 has 15 residues. The V end was cut by 4 bases, the J end by 0 bases, with 11 bases between. Here the CDR3 reads CASSTQFTSTDTQYF. CDR3 DNA sequence: TGTGCCAGTAGTACCCAGTTTACTAGCACAGATACGCAGTATTTT.

This chain joins TRBV7-2 and TRBJ2-4; the D gene is possibly TRBD1 (5 bases). The CDR3 contains 17 residues. Trimming took off 5 bases at V and 0 bases at J, with 17 bases between the two ends. Germline CDR1 is SGHTA and CDR2 is FQGNSA. The CDR3 is CASSKSRRTSAKNIQYF. As DNA, the CDR3 is TGTGCCAGCAGCAAGAGCCGTCGGACATCAGCCAAAAACATTCAGTACTTC.

This clone was seen just once. The DNA for the CDR3 is TGTGCCAGCAGCTTACCCGACGGCCTATACGTTTCACCCCTCCACTTT. Translated, it gives CASSLPDGLYVSPLHF. V and J are TRBV7-9 and TRBJ1-6; no clear D gene. The CDR3 sequence is 16 residues long. Trimming shortened V by 2 bases and J by 9 bases, and 17 bases separated the two germline ends. Germline V gene sequence: CDR1 SEHNR, CDR2 FQNEAQ (reference sequence).

The CDR3 spells CASSIASVNTEAFF. The CDR3 DNA follows: TGTGCCAGTAGTATAGCCTCGGTGAACACTGAAGCTTTCTTT. This chain joins TRBV19 and TRBJ1-1; D gene uncertain. CDR1 and CDR2 (germline): LNHDA, SQIVND (reference sequence). Trimming cost V 1 base and J 0 bases, with 6 bases left between them. This CDR3 spans 14 amino acids.

J is TRBJ1-3 and V is TRBV19; the D is unclear. CDR3 length: 14 residues. CDR1 LNHDA and CDR2 SQIVND come from the germline V gene (reference sequence). V was shortened by 3 bases and J by 2 bases, with 8 bases between the two germline ends. In nucleotides, the CDR3 is TGTGCCAGTAGTATGTCCCACGCTGGAAACACCATATATTTT. This encodes CASSMSHAGNTIYF.

V gene TRBV29-1 combines with J gene TRBJ1-1; 9 bases match TRBD1. Losses at the gene ends were 7 bases for V and 6 bases for J; bases not matched to a gene: 15. Per germline, CDR1 SQVTM and CDR2 ANQGSEA. This CDR3 contains 15 residues. This CDR3 is CSAQRQGGVLAEAFF. In DNA form, the CDR3 reads TGCAGCGCCCAAAGACAGGGGGGGGTATTAGCTGAAGCTTTCTTT.

A single count supports this clone. The V call is TRBV2, the J call TRBJ2-7, with D hard to call. Trimming shortened V by 4 bases and J by 4 bases, and 14 bases separated the two germline ends. Germline V gene lookup returns CDR1 SNHLY and CDR2 FYNNEI. The CDR3 contains 14 residues. The CDR3 protein is CASSGEQLAYEQYF. The CDR3 DNA sequence: TGTGCCAGCAGTGGGGAACAGTTGGCTTACGAGCAGTACTTC.

The chain employs TRBV10-3 and TRBJ1-5; no reliable D call. From germline, CDR1 is ENHRY and CDR2 SYGVKD. The V end was cut by 4 bases, the J end by 10 bases, with 20 bases between. This CDR3 has 15 residues. The CDR3 nucleotides are TGTGCCATCAGTGGAAGCCCAGGATTGGGTTTTCCCCAGCATTTT. Its protein is CAISGSPGLGFPQHF.